Listed below are T cell receptor beta chains from one sample, sequenced in a study of vaccination and CD4 T cells after COVID-19. Antigen specificity for these receptors is unknown. TCRdb re-derived calls from the PCR reads in MiXCR, one entry per CDR3 protein. The sample holds 13,000 or so distinct CDR3 sequences; 50% to 65% are singletons and the top ten take approximately 12%. The source material was CD4+ T cells from blood, cultured in vitro. These receptors were taken from a human donor who had recovered from COVID-19. The CDR3 runs from the conserved cysteine through the conserved F or W. D genes are given only for firm matches. Part of the rows lack a size; the others show once, few, many or a class for expanded clones.

j_call clone_size v_call d_call cdr3_aa cdr3_nt
TRBJ2-3 few TRBV7-9 NA CATPGPKIASTDTQYF TGTGCCACCCCGGGACCCAAGATTGCTAGCACAGATACGCAGTATTTT
TRBJ2-3 NA TRBV2 TRBD2 CASGNGLAGTDTQYF TGTGCCAGCGGAAACGGACTAGCGGGGACAGATACGCAGTATTTT
TRBJ1-1 few TRBV7-6 TRBD1 CASSMGQGGTEAFF TGTGCCAGCAGCATGGGACAGGGAGGCACTGAAGCTTTCTTT
TRBJ1-2 NA TRBV20-1 TRBD1 CSARDRGVGYTF TGCAGTGCTAGAGACAGGGGGGTTGGCTACACCTTC
TRBJ1-4 once TRBV15 NA CATSSGGRVGGEKLFF TGTGCCACCAGCAGCGGAGGTCGGGTGGGTGGTGAAAAACTGTTTTTT
TRBJ2-7 NA TRBV5-1 TRBD1 CASSLAPDRSLYEQYF TGCGCCAGCAGCTTGGCCCCGGACAGGAGCCTTTACGAGCAGTACTTC
TRBJ2-2 NA TRBV6-1 NA CASNLSGELFF TGTGCCAGCAACCTGTCCGGGGAGCTGTTTTTT
TRBJ1-1 once TRBV5-3 TRBD1 CARSLGQGVLNTEAFF TGTGCCAGAAGCTTGGGACAGGGGGTTTTGAACACTGAAGCTTTCTTT
TRBJ1-1 few TRBV12-3/TRBV12-4 NA CASRLNTEAFF TGTGCCAGCAGACTGAACACTGAAGCTTTCTTT
TRBJ2-2 medium-sized TRBV4-2 TRBD2 CASSQVGGGWNTGELFF TGTGCCAGCAGCCAAGTCGGGGGGGGCTGGAACACCGGGGAGCTGTTTTTT
TRBJ2-5 NA TRBV15 TRBD2 CAAALAGSETQYF TGTGCCGCCGCCCTAGCGGGGTCCGAGACCCAGTACTTC